A single sample is the source of the 23 T cell receptor beta chains below, sequenced in a study of T cell repertoires in cytomegalovirus infection. MiXCR, applied by TCRdb to the reads, yields one record per CDR3 protein. This sample has over 45,000 distinct CDR3 sequences, with about 20% found just once. Antigens of these TCRs are unknown. The specimen was CD8+ T cells from cultured PBMCs, collected from culture after CMV antigen stimulation. The receptors originated from a human donor in good health (CMV status not recorded). Some clones in this sample may be carry-over from other donors' samples.

This chain links TRBV9 with TRBJ1-2; D unclear. Trimming stripped 0 bases from V and 4 bases from J, with 13 bases between. Germline lookup yields CDR1 SGDLS and CDR2 YYNGEE. This CDR3 is built from 15 residues. The CDR3 sequence is CASSVETAGSYGYTF. CDR3 bases: TGTGCCAGCAGCGTAGAAACAGCTGGGAGCTATGGCTACACCTTC.

This chain connects TRBV12-3 or TRBV12-4 to TRBJ2-5; D might be TRBD1 or TRBD2, each matching 6 bases. V was cut by 8 bases and J by 2 bases, with 24 bases left in between. This CDR3 is 17 amino acids long. CDR3 DNA: TGTGCCAGCGGCGATTTTGCTATAAGGGGGACTCAAGAGACCCAGTACTTC. Amino acids: CASGDFAIRGTQETQYF.

The chain couples TRBV7-6 to TRBJ2-5; no definite D call. This CDR3 spans 17 amino acids. V lost 3 bases, J lost 5 bases, and 22 bases lay in between. CDR1 and CDR2 (germline): SGHVS, FNYEAQ. Written as DNA, the CDR3 is TGTGCCAGCAGCTTGGGAATCGGGCGAAGTACGGAGGAGACCCAGTACTTC. Translation: CASSLGIGRSTEETQYF.

This clonotype came up many times. The chain carries TRBV30 and TRBJ1-1; D is unresolved. V was pared by 0 bases and J by 8 bases, with 10 bases between. Germline V gene lookup returns CDR1 GTSNPN and CDR2 SVGIG (reference sequence). This CDR3 spans 12 amino acids. The CDR3 sequence is CAWSVISGEAFF. The CDR3 region has the DNA TGTGCCTGGAGTGTGATTTCAGGAGAAGCTTTCTTT.

This clonotype has just a few counts. The chain joins TRBV7-8 to TRBJ2-5; 7 bases are shared with TRBD1. The CDR3 has 15 residues. Germline V lookup: CDR1 SGHVS, CDR2 FQNEAQ. With 5 bases clipped from V and 4 bases from J, the junction kept 10 bases outside the gene matches. CDR3 coding DNA: TGTGCCAGCAGCCCGACCGGGACAGATAGAGAGACCCAGTACTTC. It is translated as CASSPTGTDRETQYF. Based on the CDR3 plus reference TRBV7-8 and TRBJ2-5, the full variable domain is GAGVSQSPRYKVAKRGQDVALRCDPISGHVSLFWYQQALGQGPEFLTYFQNEAQLDKSGLPSDRFFAERPEGSVSTLKIQRTQQEDSAVYLCASSPTGTDRETQYFGPGTRLLVL.

The gene calls are TRBV24-1 and TRBJ1-5; D unresolved. The germline V gene has CDR1 KGHDR and CDR2 SFDVKD. Trimming stripped 9 bases from V and 2 bases from J, with 13 bases between. The CDR3 contains 14 residues. The CDR3, as DNA: TGTGCCACCCTTTGGGTGGAGGGCAATCAGCCCCAGCATTTT. This translates into CATLWVEGNQPQHF.

The chain links TRBV7-1 to TRBJ2-5; possible D gene TRBD2, 5 bases. TRBV7-1 is filed as an ORF, its function uncertain. V was trimmed by 3 bases and J by 2 bases, leaving 28 bases between them. The CDR3 totals 20 residues. The CDR3 DNA reads as TGTGCCAGCAGCTCCCCCGCCTTTAGCGTTCTGAAGAGAACACAAGAGACCCAGTACTTC. It is translated as CASSSPAFSVLKRTQETQYF.

This clonotype was picked up a small number of times. V is TRBV27 and J is TRBJ1-3; 9 bases are shared with TRBD1. The germline gives CDR1 MNHEY, CDR2 SMNVEV (reference sequence). The V segment lost 5 bases and the J segment 2 bases; nucleotides outside the gene matches: 7. CDR3 length: 16 amino acids. The CDR3 here is CASSTGQGATGNTIYF. The DNA for the CDR3 is TGTGCCAGCAGTACGGGACAGGGTGCGACTGGAAACACCATATATTTT.

This clonotype was observed at least ten times. V gene TRBV4-2 combines with J gene TRBJ1-6; D is perhaps TRBD1 (6 bases). The germline V and J ends were trimmed by 2 bases and 10 bases, with 15 bases remaining between them. Per the germline V gene, CDR1 is LGHNA and CDR2 is YNFKEQ. This CDR3 spans 15 amino acids. The DNA of the CDR3 is TGTGCCAGCAGCCAACGAAACAGGGACGAGTCACCCCTCCACTTT. It specifies CASSQRNRDESPLHF.

The chain uses TRBV7-9 and TRBJ1-2; 9 positions agree with TRBD1. J lost 8 bases, V lost 5 bases, and 15 bases had no gene match. Germline V gives CDR1 SEHNR, CDR2 FQNEAQ (reference sequence). CDR3 length equals 16 residues. The CDR3 DNA reads as TGTGCCAGCAGCCCCCGCTCTACAGGGGGCGTAGGGGGCTACACCTTC. Translating it yields CASSPRSTGGVGGYTF.

The chain combines TRBV5-1 with TRBJ2-7; the D is unclear. Germline lookup yields CDR1 SGHRS and CDR2 YFSETQ. Deletions cut 0 bases from V and 2 bases from J, with 9 bases between. This CDR3 comprises 14 residues. The CDR3 reads CASSLEHSTYEQYF. The CDR3 DNA follows: TGCGCCAGCAGCTTGGAACACTCGACCTACGAGCAGTACTTC.

Ten or more counts support this clonotype. The chain employs TRBV7-2 and TRBJ1-2; D might be TRBD1 (5 bases). The CDR3 runs to 15 residues. Trimming took off 2 bases at V and 4 bases at J, with 14 bases between the two ends. Looked up from germline, CDR1 is SGHTA and CDR2 is FQGNSA. CDR3 amino acids: CASSLTTVESYGYTF. The CDR3 bases are TGTGCCAGCAGCTTAACGACAGTGGAGAGCTATGGCTACACCTTC.

Details on this clonotype: Possible read error: a much larger clone is one base away. This chain connects TRBV7-3 to TRBJ1-6; the D gene is possibly TRBD1 (6 bases). From germline, CDR1 is SGHTA and CDR2 FQGTGA. The CDR3 has 13 amino acids. Trimming cost V 2 bases and J 10 bases, with 9 bases left between them. This chain's CDR3 is CASSLHGGSPLHF. The CDR3 DNA follows: TGTGCCAGCAGCTTACACGGGGGCTCACCCCTCCACTTT. The variable domain in full, with the rest retrieved from reference TRBV7-3 and TRBJ1-6, is GAGVSQTPSNKVTEKGKYVELRCDPISGHTALYWYRQSLGQGPEFLIYFQGTGAADDSGLPNDRFFAVRPEGSVSTLKIQRTERGDSAVYLCASSLHGGSPLHFGNGTRLTVT.

Many counts were recorded for this clonotype. CDR3 region: CASSLEGWNSPLHF. CDR3 DNA sequence: TGTGCCAGCAGTCTCGAGGGGTGGAATTCACCCCTCCACTTT. The chain carries TRBV27 and TRBJ1-6; D possibly corresponds to TRBD1 (5 bases). V lost 5 bases and J 7 bases, leaving 12 bases between the germline ends. CDR3 length: 14 amino acids. Germline V gene data show CDR1 as MNHEY and CDR2 as SMNVEV (reference sequence).

The gene calls are TRBV7-8 and TRBJ2-1; D might be TRBD2 (5 bases). The V end lost 5 bases, the J end lost 7 bases, and 15 bases lay between the germline ends. The CDR3 runs 14 residues. CDR1 and CDR2 from the germline V gene are SGHVS and FQNEAQ. In nucleotides, the CDR3 is TGTGCCAGCAGCCCCCCAGTGGAGGTTAATGAGCAGTTCTTC. Translating it yields CASSPPVEVNEQFF. The whole variable domain, filled in from reference TRBV7-8 and TRBJ2-1, reads GAGVSQSPRYKVAKRGQDVALRCDPISGHVSLFWYQQALGQGPEFLTYFQNEAQLDKSGLPSDRFFAERPEGSVSTLKIQRTQQEDSAVYLCASSPPVEVNEQFFGPGTRLTVL.

The chain is built from TRBV7-4 and TRBJ2-7; 11 nucleotides agree with TRBD2. The CDR3 loop spans 18 amino acids. Germline lookup yields CDR1 SGHVT and CDR2 SQSDAQ. Losses at the gene ends were 4 bases for V and 6 bases for J; bases not matched to a gene: 17. The DNA of the CDR3 is TGTGCCAGCAGCTGGGCCCGGGGTACTAGCGGGAGAAGGGGCGAGCAGTACTTC. As protein: CASSWARGTSGRRGEQYF.

The chain employs TRBV7-2 and TRBJ2-1; possibly TRBD2 for D (5 bases). Trimming left V 5 bases short and J 0 bases short, with 8 bases between. The CDR3 length is 14 residues. Germline CDR1 SGHTA, CDR2 FQGNSA. For the CDR3, the DNA is TGTGCCAGCAGCGAACGGGACTCCTACAATGAGCAGTTCTTC. Translated, it gives CASSERDSYNEQFF. Combining the CDR3 with reference TRBV7-2 and TRBJ2-1 gives the whole variable domain GAGVSQSPSNKVTEKGKDVELRCDPISGHTALYWYRQSLGQGLEFLIYFQGNSAPDKSGLPSDRFSAERTGGSVSTLTIQRTQQEDSAVYLCASSERDSYNEQFFGPGTRLTVL.

This clonotype has a handful of counts. The genes are TRBV7-9 and TRBJ2-5; TRBD2 matches at 8 bases. CDR1 SEHNR and CDR2 FQNEAQ come from the germline V gene (reference sequence). The CDR3 runs to 14 residues. Trimming removed 3 bases from V and 7 bases from J; junction bases left unmatched: 7. Here the CDR3 DNA reads TGTGCCAGCAGCTTCCCGGGAGGGCTCGGGACCCAGTACTTC. As protein: CASSFPGGLGTQYF.

CDR3 protein: CASSLGQGIVYEQYF. As DNA, the CDR3 is TGTGCCAGCAGCCTGGGACAGGGGATCGTTTACGAGCAGTACTTC. J is TRBJ2-7 and V is TRBV7-2; 10 bases fit TRBD1. CDR1 and CDR2 from the germline V gene are SGHTA and FQGNSA. The CDR3 contains 15 residues. Losses at the gene ends were 5 bases for V and 4 bases for J; bases not matched to a gene: 8.

The V gene is TRBV28, the J gene TRBJ1-4; no reliable D call. Trimming took off 3 bases at V and 7 bases at J, with 3 bases between the two ends. CDR1 and CDR2 from the germline V gene are MDHEN and SYDVKM. CDR3 size: 11 residues. CDR3 residues: CASSFSEKLFF. The CDR3 nucleotides read TGTGCCAGCAGTTTCTCTGAAAAACTGTTTTTT. Full variable domain (outside the CDR3, taken from reference TRBV28 and TRBJ1-4): DVKVTQSSRYLVKRTGEKVFLECVQDMDHENMFWYRQDPGLGLRLIYFSYDVKMKEKGDIPEGYSVSREKKERFSLILESASTNQTSMYLCASSFSEKLFFGSGTQLSVL.

This clonotype turned up a few times. The genes are TRBV7-9 and TRBJ2-5; 14 bases align to TRBD2. Losses at the gene ends were 5 bases for V and 5 bases for J; bases not matched to a gene: 7. The CDR3 length is 16 residues. CDR1 is SEHNR and CDR2 is FQNEAQ in the germline V gene (reference sequence). The DNA for the CDR3 is TGTGCCAGCAGCCGGGGACTAGCGGGAGCCCCGGAGACCCAGTACTTC. It specifies CASSRGLAGAPETQYF.

The rearrangement links TRBV28 to TRBJ2-7; TRBD2 matches at 9 bases. V lost 5 bases and J lost 4; bases outside the gene matches: 15. Per germline, CDR1 MDHEN and CDR2 SYDVKM. The CDR3 sequence is 17 residues long. The CDR3 protein is CASSPPPAGGLLYEQYF. The CDR3 DNA reads TGTGCCAGCAGTCCCCCCCCAGCGGGAGGCTTGCTTTACGAGCAGTACTTC.

The chain couples TRBV20-1 to TRBJ2-2; 9 nucleotides align to TRBD2. CDR3 length equals 13 residues. From germline, CDR1 is DFQATT and CDR2 SNEGSKA (reference sequence). Germline trimming cut 6 bases from V and 1 base from J; bases unmatched to any gene: 0. The CDR3 loop is CSATSGNTGELFF. CDR3 DNA sequence: TGCAGTGCGACTAGCGGGAACACCGGGGAGCTGTTTTTT.